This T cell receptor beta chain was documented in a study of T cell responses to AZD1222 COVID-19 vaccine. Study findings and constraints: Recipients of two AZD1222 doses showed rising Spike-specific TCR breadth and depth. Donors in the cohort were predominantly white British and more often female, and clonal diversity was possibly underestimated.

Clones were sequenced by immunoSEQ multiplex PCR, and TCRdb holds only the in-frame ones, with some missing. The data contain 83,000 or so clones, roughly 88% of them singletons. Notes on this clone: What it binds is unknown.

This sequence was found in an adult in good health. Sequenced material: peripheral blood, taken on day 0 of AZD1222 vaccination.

This chain's CDR3 is CASSQRDRRSGNTIYF. The CDR3, as DNA: TGTGCCAGTAGTCAACGGGACAGGCGCTCTGGAAACACCATATATTTT. The chain links TRBV19 to TRBJ1-3; TRBD1 aligns across 8 bases. CDR1 is LNHDA and CDR2 is SQIVND in the germline V gene (reference sequence). CDR3 size: 16 residues. Unmatched junction bases numbered 6, after V lost 5 bases and J lost 0 bases.